What follows are 8 T cell receptor beta chains derived from one specimen sequenced in a study of cytomegalovirus exposure and HLA in healthy donors. PCR involved 60 Vbeta and 13 Jbeta primers. Libraries were prepared by immunoSEQ multiplex PCR; TCRdb keeps only in-frame clonotypes and omits some of them. The sample consists of some 92,000 clones, around 75% of them appearing once. The sequencing input was PBMCs. These receptors were taken from a man aged 18 to 29 in good health and CMV-seropositive.

This chain uses TRBV2 with TRBJ2-7; D ambiguous. CDR1 is SNHLY and CDR2 is FYNNEI in the germline V gene. V lost 8 bases and J 3 bases, leaving 14 bases between the germline ends. This CDR3 contains 13 residues. The DNA of the CDR3 is TGTGCCAGCGAAGATGGCGGCTACTACGAGCAGTACTTC. It specifies CASEDGGYYEQYF.

This chain links TRBV4-1 with TRBJ2-2, with D unclear. CDR1 and CDR2 from the germline V gene are MGHRA and YSYEKL. Trimming took off 1 base at V and 2 bases at J, with 11 bases between the two ends. This CDR3 has 16 residues. The DNA for the CDR3 is TGCGCCAGCAGCCAAGTTTACCTATCTAACACCGGGGAGCTGTTTTTT. Its protein is CASSQVYLSNTGELFF.

The chain recombines TRBV28 with TRBJ1-1, with D tentatively TRBD1 (5 bases). V dropped 2 bases and J dropped 9 bases, with 7 bases sitting between them. CDR3 length: 11 residues. Germline CDR1 and CDR2: MDHEN and SYDVKM. The CDR3 sequence: CASSLRGKAFF. The DNA for the CDR3 is TGTGCCAGCAGTTTACGGGGGAAAGCTTTCTTT.

The CDR3 protein is CASSPDRGFSYEQYF. CDR3 DNA sequence: TGCGCCAGCAGCCCGGACAGGGGATTCTCCTACGAGCAGTACTTC. The genes are TRBV5-1 and TRBJ2-7; 9 bases fit TRBD1. The CDR3 extends over 15 amino acids. Germline-derived CDR1 and CDR2 are SGHRS and YFSETQ. The trim removed 4 bases at V and 0 bases at J, leaving 5 bases unmatched. Full variable domain (missing parts from reference TRBV5-1 and TRBJ2-7): KAGVTQTPRYLIKTRGQQVTLSCSPISGHRSVSWYQQTPGQGLQFLFEYFSETQRNKGNFPGRFSGRQFSNSRSEMNVSTLELGDSALYLCASSPDRGFSYEQYFGPGTRLTVT.

The V gene is TRBV19, the J gene TRBJ2-7; 8 bases are shared with TRBD1. From germline, CDR1 is LNHDA and CDR2 SQIVND (reference sequence). Trimming removed 8 bases from V and 5 bases from J; junction bases left unmatched: 5. The CDR3 is made up of 12 amino acids. As DNA, the CDR3 is TGTGCCAGTCGGACAGGGCCCGACGAGCAGTACTTC. The encoded protein is CASRTGPDEQYF.

The sample holds a few counts of this clone. The CDR3 loop is CASSFLAYSSYEQYF. The CDR3 DNA is TGTGCCAGCAGCTTTTTGGCTTACAGCTCCTACGAGCAGTACTTC. The gene calls are TRBV5-6 and TRBJ2-7; D gene unclear. Germline V CDR1 and CDR2: SGHDT, YYEEEE. CDR3 length equals 15 residues. V dropped 2 bases and J dropped 0 bases, with 12 bases sitting between them.

This clone was counted once. As DNA, the CDR3 is TGCAGCGTCAACGACAGGGGCGGCTCTGGAAACACCATATATTTT. This gives the protein CSVNDRGGSGNTIYF. The chain joins TRBV29-1 to TRBJ1-3; 8 bases agree with TRBD1. The CDR3 covers 15 residues. The ends lost 6 bases at V and 0 bases at J; junction bases unmatched: 7. Germline V gene lookup returns CDR1 SQVTM and CDR2 ANQGSEA.

This clone was detected a few times. This sequence joins TRBV19 and TRBJ2-3; 8 bases map to TRBD2. This CDR3 has 17 residues. V shed 5 bases, J shed 4 bases, and the junction held 14 bases outside the gene matches. CDR1 and CDR2 (germline): LNHDA, SQIVND (reference sequence). The CDR3 DNA is TGTGCCAGTAGTTTAATTTCCGGGACTAGTGAATCAGATACGCAGTATTTT. As protein: CASSLISGTSESDTQYF.